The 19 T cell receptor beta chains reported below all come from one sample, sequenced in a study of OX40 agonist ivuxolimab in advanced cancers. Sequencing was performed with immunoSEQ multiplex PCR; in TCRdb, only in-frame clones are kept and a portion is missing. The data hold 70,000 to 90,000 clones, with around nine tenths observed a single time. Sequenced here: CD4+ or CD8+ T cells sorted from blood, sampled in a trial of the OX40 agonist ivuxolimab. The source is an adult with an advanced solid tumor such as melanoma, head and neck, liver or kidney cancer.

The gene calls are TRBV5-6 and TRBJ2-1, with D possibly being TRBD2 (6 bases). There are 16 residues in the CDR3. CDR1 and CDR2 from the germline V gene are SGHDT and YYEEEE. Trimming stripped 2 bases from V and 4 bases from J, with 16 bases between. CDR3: CASSLPNSGIYNEQFF. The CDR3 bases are TGTGCCAGCAGCTTACCCAATAGCGGAATTTACAATGAGCAGTTCTTC. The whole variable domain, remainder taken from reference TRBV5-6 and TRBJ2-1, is DAGVTQSPTHLIKTRGQQVTLRCSPKSGHDTVSWYQQALGQGPQFIFQYYEEEERQRGNFPDRFSGHQFPNYSSELNVNALLLGDSALYLCASSLPNSGIYNEQFFGPGTRLTVL.

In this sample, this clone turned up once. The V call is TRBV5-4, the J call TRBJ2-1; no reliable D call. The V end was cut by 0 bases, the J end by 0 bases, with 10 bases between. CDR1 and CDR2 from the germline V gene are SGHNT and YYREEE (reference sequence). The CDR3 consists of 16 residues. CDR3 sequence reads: CASSLDRWSSYNEQFF. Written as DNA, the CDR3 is TGTGCCAGCAGCTTGGACCGATGGAGCTCCTACAATGAGCAGTTCTTC.

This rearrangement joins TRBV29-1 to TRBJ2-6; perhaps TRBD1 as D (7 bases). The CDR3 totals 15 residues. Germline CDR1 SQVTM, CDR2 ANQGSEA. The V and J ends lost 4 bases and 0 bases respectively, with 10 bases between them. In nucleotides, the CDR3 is TGCAGCGTTGCCCAGGGGGGCTCTGGGGCCAACGTCCTGACTTTC. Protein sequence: CSVAQGGSGANVLTF.

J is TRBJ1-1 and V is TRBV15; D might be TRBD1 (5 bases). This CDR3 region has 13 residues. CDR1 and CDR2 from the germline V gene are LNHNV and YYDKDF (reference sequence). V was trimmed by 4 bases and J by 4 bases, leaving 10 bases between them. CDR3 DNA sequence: TGTGCCACCAGCATTAGAGGGGCCACTGAAGCTTTCTTT. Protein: CATSIRGATEAFF.

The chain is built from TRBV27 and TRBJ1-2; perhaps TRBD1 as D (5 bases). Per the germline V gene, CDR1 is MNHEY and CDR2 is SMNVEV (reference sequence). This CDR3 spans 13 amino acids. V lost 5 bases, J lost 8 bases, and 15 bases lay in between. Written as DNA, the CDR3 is TGTGCCAGCAGTCTCCGGGGGGGGTCAGGCTACACCTTC. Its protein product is CASSLRGGSGYTF.

The CDR3 spells CSVGDLGYGYTF. The CDR3 region has the DNA TGCAGCGTTGGCGACCTGGGCTATGGCTACACCTTC. The rearrangement links TRBV29-1 to TRBJ1-2, with D hard to call. Germline loops: CDR1 SQVTM, CDR2 ANQGSEA. The CDR3 consists of 12 residues. The germline V and J ends were trimmed by 4 bases and 4 bases, with 10 bases remaining between them.

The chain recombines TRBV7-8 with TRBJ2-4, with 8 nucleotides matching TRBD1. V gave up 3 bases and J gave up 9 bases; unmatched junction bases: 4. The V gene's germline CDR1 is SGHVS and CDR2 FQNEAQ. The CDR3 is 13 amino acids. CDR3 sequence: CASSFTDRGIQYF. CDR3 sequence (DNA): TGTGCCAGCAGCTTTACCGACAGGGGCATTCAGTACTTC. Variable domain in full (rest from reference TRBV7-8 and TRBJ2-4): GAGVSQSPRYKVAKRGQDVALRCDPISGHVSLFWYQQALGQGPEFLTYFQNEAQLDKSGLPSDRFFAERPEGSVSTLKIQRTQQEDSAVYLCASSFTDRGIQYFGAGTRLSVL.

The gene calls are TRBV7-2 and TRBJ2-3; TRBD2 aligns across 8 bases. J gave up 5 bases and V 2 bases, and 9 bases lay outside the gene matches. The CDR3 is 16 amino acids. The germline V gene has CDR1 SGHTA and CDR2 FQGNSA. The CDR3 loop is CASSLNGRASVDTQYF. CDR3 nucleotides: TGTGCCAGCAGCTTAAACGGGAGGGCCTCGGTAGATACGCAGTATTTT.

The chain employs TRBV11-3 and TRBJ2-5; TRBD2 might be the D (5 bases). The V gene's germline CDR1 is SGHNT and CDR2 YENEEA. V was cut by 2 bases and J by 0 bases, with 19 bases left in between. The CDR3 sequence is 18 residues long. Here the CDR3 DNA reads TGTGCCAGCAGCTTAAAGGGTTCGAGGGTAGCGTACCAAGAGACCCAGTACTTC. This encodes CASSLKGSRVAYQETQYF.

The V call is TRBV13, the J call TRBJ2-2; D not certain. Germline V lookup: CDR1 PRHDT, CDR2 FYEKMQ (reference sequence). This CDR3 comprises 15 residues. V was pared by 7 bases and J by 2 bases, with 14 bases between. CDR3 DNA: TGTGCCAGCACACCTGGGCCTCTAAACACCGGGGAGCTGTTTTTT. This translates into CASTPGPLNTGELFF.

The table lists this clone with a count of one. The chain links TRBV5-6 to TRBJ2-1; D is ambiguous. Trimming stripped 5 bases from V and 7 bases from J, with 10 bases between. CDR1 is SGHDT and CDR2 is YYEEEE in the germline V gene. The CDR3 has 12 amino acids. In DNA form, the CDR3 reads TGTGCCAGCAGGAACCCGAGGAATGAGCAGTTCTTC. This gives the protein CASRNPRNEQFF. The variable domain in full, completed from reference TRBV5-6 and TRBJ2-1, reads DAGVTQSPTHLIKTRGQQVTLRCSPKSGHDTVSWYQQALGQGPQFIFQYYEEEERQRGNFPDRFSGHQFPNYSSELNVNALLLGDSALYLCASRNPRNEQFFGPGTRLTVL.

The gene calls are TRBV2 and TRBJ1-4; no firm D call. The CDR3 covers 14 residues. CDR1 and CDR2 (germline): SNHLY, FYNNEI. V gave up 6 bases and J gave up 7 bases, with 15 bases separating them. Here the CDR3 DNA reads TGTGCCAGCAGAAAAGACACGAACAGTGAAAAACTGTTTTTT. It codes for CASRKDTNSEKLFF. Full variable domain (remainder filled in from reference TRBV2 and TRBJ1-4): EPEVTQTPSHQVTQMGQEVILRCVPISNHLYFYWYRQILGQKVEFLVSFYNNEISEKSEIFDDQFSVERPDGSNFTLKIRSTKLEDSAMYFCASRKDTNSEKLFFGSGTQLSVL.

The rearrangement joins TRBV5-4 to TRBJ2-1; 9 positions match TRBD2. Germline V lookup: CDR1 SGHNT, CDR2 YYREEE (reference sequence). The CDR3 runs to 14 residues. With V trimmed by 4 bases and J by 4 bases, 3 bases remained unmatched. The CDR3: CASSRTSEYNEQFF. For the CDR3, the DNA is TGTGCCAGCAGCCGGACTAGCGAGTACAATGAGCAGTTCTTC.

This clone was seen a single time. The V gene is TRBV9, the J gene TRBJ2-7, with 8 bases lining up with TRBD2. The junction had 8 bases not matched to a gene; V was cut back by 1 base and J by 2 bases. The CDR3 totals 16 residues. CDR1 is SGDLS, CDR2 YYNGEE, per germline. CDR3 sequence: CASSVNREGPTYEQYF. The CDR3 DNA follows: TGTGCCAGCAGCGTAAATCGGGAGGGCCCCACCTACGAGCAGTACTTC.

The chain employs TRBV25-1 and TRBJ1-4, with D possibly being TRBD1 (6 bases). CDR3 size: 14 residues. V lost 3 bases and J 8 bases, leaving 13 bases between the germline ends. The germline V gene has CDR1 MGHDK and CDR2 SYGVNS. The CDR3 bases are TGTGCCAGCAGTGACGAGACAGGTCTCGAAAAACTGTTTTTT. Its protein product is CASSDETGLEKLFF.

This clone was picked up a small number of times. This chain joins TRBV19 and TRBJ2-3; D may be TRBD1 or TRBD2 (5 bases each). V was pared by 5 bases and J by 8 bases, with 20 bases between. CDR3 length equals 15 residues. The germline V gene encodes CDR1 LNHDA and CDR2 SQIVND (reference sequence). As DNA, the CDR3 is TGTGCCAGTAGTCCTCCGGGACGCAGGCAGGGTACGCAGTATTTT. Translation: CASSPPGRRQGTQYF.

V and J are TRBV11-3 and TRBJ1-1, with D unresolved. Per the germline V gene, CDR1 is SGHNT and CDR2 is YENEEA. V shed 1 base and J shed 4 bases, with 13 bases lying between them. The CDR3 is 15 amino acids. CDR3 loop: CASSLGALIRTEAFF. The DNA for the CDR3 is TGTGCCAGCAGCTTAGGAGCTTTGATCCGCACTGAAGCTTTCTTT.

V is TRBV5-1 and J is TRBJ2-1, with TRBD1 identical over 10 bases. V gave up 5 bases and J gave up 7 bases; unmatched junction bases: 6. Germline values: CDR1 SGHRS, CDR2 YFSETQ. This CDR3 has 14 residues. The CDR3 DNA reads TGCGCCAGCAGAAGACAGGGGGCCCAAAATGAGCAGTTCTTC. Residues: CASRRQGAQNEQFF. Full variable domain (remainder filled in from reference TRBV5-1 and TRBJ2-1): KAGVTQTPRYLIKTRGQQVTLSCSPISGHRSVSWYQQTPGQGLQFLFEYFSETQRNKGNFPGRFSGRQFSNSRSEMNVSTLELGDSALYLCASRRQGAQNEQFFGPGTRLTVL.

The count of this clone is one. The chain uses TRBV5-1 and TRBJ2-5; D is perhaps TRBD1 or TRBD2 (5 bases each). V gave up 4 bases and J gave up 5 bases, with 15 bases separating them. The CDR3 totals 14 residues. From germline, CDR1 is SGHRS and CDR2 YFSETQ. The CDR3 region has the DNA TGCGCCAGCAGCCCCGTGAGGGGAGAGGAGACCCAGTACTTC. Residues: CASSPVRGEETQYF.